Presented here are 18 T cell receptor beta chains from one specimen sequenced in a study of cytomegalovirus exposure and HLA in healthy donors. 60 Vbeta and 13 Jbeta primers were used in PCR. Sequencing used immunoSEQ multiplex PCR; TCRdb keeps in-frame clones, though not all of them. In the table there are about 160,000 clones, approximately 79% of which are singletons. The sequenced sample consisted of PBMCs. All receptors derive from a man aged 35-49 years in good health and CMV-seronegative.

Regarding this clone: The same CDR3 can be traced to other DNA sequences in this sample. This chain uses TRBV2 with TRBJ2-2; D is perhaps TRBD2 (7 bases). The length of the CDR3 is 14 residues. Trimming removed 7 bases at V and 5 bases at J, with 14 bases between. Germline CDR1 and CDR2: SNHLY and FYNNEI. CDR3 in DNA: TGTGCCAGCAACTGGGGAGGGGGGACCGGGGAGCTGTTTTTT. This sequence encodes CASNWGGGTGELFF.

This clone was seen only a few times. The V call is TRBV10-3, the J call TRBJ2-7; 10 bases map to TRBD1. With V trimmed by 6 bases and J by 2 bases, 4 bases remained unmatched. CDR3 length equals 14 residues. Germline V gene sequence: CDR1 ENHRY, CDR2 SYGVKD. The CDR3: CAISPGQGTYEQYF. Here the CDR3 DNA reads TGTGCCATCAGCCCGGGACAGGGGACCTACGAGCAGTACTTC.

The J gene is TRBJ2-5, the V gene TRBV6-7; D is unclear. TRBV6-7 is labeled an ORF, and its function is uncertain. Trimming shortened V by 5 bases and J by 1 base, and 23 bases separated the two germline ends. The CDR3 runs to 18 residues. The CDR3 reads CASSTATYYSPSQETQYF. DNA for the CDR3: TGTGCCAGCAGTACCGCGACTTACTATTCCCCTTCCCAAGAGACCCAGTACTTC.

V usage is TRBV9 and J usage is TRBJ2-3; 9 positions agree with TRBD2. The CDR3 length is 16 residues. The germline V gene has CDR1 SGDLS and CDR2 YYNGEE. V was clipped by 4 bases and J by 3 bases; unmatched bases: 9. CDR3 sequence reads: CASSLVGLAVTDTQYF. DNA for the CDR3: TGTGCCAGCAGCCTAGTGGGACTAGCTGTTACAGATACGCAGTATTTT.

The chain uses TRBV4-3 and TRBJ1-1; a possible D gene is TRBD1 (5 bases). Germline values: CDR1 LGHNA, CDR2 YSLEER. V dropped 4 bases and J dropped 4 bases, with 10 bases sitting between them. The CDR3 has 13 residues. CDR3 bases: TGCGCCAGCAGCCGTGGGGCTTCCACTGAAGCTTTCTTT. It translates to CASSRGASTEAFF.

The CDR3 coding sequence is TGTGCCAGCAGTTTAGCAGGGTCCGGTGGCTACACCTTC. The encoded protein is CASSLAGSGGYTF. The V call is TRBV27, the J call TRBJ1-2, with D possibly being TRBD1 (5 bases). Trimming took off 2 bases at V and 7 bases at J, with 11 bases between the two ends. The germline V gene encodes CDR1 MNHEY and CDR2 SMNVEV (reference sequence). The length of the CDR3 is 13 residues.

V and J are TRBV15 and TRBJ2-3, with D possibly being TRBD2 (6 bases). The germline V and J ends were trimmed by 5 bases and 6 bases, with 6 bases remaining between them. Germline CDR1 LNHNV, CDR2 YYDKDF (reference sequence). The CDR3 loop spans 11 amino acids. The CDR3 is CATSGRDTQYF. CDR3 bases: TGTGCCACCAGCGGGAGGGATACGCAGTATTTT.

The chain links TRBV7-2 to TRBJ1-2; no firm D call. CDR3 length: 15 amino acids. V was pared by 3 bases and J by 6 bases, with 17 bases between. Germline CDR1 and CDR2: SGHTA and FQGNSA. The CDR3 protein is CASSLYNIYQDGYTF. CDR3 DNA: TGTGCCAGCAGCTTGTACAACATTTACCAGGATGGCTACACCTTC.

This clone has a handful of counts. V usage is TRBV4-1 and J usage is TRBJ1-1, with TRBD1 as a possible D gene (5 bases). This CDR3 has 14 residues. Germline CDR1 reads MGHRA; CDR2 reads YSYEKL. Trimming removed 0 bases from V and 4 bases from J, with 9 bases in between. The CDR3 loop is CASSQEGRVTEAFF. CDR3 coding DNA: TGCGCCAGCAGCCAAGAGGGCAGGGTCACTGAAGCTTTCTTT.

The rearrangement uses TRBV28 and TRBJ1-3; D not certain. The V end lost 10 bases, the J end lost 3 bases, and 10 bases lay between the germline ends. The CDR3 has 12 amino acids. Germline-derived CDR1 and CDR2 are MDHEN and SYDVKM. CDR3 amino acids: CATYEVGNTIYF. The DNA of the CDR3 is TGTGCCACCTATGAAGTTGGAAACACCATATATTTT.

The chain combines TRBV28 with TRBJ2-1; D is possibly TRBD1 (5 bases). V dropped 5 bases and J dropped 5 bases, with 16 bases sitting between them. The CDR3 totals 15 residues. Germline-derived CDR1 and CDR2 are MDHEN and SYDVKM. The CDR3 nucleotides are TGTGCCAGCAGTGGGGCGGACACTGGGGACAATGAGCAGTTCTTC. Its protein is CASSGADTGDNEQFF.

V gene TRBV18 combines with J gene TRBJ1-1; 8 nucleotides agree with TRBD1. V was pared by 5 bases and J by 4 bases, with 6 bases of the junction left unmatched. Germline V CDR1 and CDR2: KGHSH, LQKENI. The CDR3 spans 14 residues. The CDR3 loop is CASSATGAVTEAFF. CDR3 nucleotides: TGTGCCAGCTCAGCGACAGGGGCGGTCACTGAAGCTTTCTTT.

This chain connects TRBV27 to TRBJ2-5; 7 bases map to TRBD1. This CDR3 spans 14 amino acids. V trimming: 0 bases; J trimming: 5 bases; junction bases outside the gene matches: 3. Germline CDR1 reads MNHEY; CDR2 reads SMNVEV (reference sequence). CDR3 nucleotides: TGTGCCAGCAGTTTATCAGGGGGCGGCGAGACCCAGTACTTC. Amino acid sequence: CASSLSGGGETQYF.

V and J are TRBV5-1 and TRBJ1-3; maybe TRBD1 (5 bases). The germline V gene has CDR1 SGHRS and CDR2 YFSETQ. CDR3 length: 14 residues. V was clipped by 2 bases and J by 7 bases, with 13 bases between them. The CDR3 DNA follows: TGCGCCAGCAGCTTCGGCGGGACGCAGAACACCATATATTTT. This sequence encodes CASSFGGTQNTIYF. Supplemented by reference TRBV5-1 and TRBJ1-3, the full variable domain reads KAGVTQTPRYLIKTRGQQVTLSCSPISGHRSVSWYQQTPGQGLQFLFEYFSETQRNKGNFPGRFSGRQFSNSRSEMNVSTLELGDSALYLCASSFGGTQNTIYFGEGSWLTVV.

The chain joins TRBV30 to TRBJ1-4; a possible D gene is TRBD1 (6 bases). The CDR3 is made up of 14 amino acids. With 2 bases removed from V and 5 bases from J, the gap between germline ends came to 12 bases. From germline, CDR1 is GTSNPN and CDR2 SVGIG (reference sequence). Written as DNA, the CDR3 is TGTGCCTGGAGTAGCGGGGGCGGAAATGAAAAACTGTTTTTT. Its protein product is CAWSSGGGNEKLFF.

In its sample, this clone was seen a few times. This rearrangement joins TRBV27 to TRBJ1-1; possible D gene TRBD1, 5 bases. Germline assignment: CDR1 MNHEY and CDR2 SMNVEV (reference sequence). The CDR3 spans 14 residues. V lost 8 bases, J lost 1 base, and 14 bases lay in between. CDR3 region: CASPREEANTEAFF. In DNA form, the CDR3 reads TGTGCCAGCCCCAGGGAGGAGGCGAACACTGAAGCTTTCTTT.

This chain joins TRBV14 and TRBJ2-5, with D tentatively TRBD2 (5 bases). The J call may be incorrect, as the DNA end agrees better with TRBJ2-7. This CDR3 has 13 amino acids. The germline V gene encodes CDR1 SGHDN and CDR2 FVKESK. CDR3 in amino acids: CASSPRVAYEQYF. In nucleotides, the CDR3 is TGTGCCAGCAGCCCGAGGGTCGCCTACGAGCAGTACTTC.

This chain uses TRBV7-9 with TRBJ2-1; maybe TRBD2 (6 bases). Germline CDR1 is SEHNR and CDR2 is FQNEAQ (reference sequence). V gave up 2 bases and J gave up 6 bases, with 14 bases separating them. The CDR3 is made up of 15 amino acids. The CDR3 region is CASSLTGLYLNEQFF. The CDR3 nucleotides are TGTGCCAGCAGCTTAACGGGACTTTACCTCAATGAGCAGTTCTTC.